These 21 T cell receptor beta chains originate from one sample sequenced in a study of technical replicates of blood from several donors. TCRdb's copy holds only in-frame clones and misses some; the assay was immunoSEQ multiplex PCR. There are 60,000 to 85,000 clones in the sample; about 94% occur only once, and about 0.4% lies in the top ten. The sample consisted of T cells isolated from PBMCs. Source of these receptors: a human donor in good health.

V usage is TRBV27 and J usage is TRBJ2-7; no reliable D call. Germline V lookup: CDR1 MNHEY, CDR2 SMNVEV (reference sequence). Trimming pared 4 bases from V and 0 bases from J, leaving 7 bases between. The CDR3 is 13 amino acids. The CDR3 sequence is CASSYLSSYEQYF. CDR3 nucleotides: TGTGCCAGCAGTTATCTGAGCTCCTACGAGCAGTACTTC.

The chain is built from TRBV28 and TRBJ2-1, with D possibly being TRBD2 (6 bases). CDR3 length: 14 residues. Per the germline V gene, CDR1 is MDHEN and CDR2 is SYDVKM. V was clipped by 5 bases and J by 6 bases, with 14 bases between them. The CDR3, as DNA: TGTGCCAGCAGTCGCGCTGTGGAGGGCAATGAGCAGTTCTTC. Its translation is CASSRAVEGNEQFF.

The genes are TRBV29-1 and TRBJ2-7; D not resolved. Germline V CDR1 and CDR2: SQVTM, ANQGSEA. V shed 4 bases and J shed 4 bases, with 11 bases lying between them. The CDR3 length is 12 residues. The CDR3 DNA reads TGCAGCGTTGCCGCAGGAACTTACGAGCAGTACTTC. This encodes CSVAAGTYEQYF.

The CDR3 DNA sequence: TGTGCCAGCAGCTTACTAGCGACCGGGGAGCTGTTTTTT. Its translation: CASSLLATGELFF. The gene calls are TRBV11-3 and TRBJ2-2; D might be TRBD2 (6 bases). The V end was cut by 2 bases, the J end by 5 bases, with 6 bases between. Germline CDR1 is SGHNT and CDR2 is YENEEA. The CDR3 loop spans 13 amino acids.

The rearrangement uses TRBV21-1 and TRBJ2-7; no DNA check was done on the table's D call, TRBD2. TRBV21-1 is annotated as a pseudogene. There are 14 residues in the CDR3. CDR3 loop: CASSKGPGLYEQYF. The CDR3, as DNA: TGTGCCAGCAGCAAGGGTCCCGGACTCTACGAGCAGTACTTC.

The chain has TRBV21-1 and TRBJ2-5; the table assigns TRBD2, which was not confirmed against the DNA. TRBV21-1 is flagged as a pseudogene. The CDR3 sequence is 18 residues long. The CDR3, as DNA: TGTGCCAGCACCGAACTTAGCGGGACTGCGTACGATAAAGAGACCCAGTACTTC. Protein: CASTELSGTAYDKETQYF.

The V call is TRBV7-8, the J call TRBJ1-1; D remains unclear. Trimming removed 8 bases at V and 7 bases at J, with 14 bases between. The germline gives CDR1 SGHVS, CDR2 FQNEAQ. The CDR3 runs to 12 residues. CDR3: CASGSVRVEAFF. In DNA form, the CDR3 reads TGTGCCAGCGGGAGTGTGAGGGTTGAAGCTTTCTTT.

This sequence joins TRBV4-1 and TRBJ1-1, with D possibly matching TRBD1 (6 bases). The CDR3 length is 15 residues. Deletions cut 2 bases from V and 4 bases from J, with 14 bases between. Germline CDR1 is MGHRA and CDR2 is YSYEKL. In nucleotides, the CDR3 is TGCGCCAGCAGCCAAACTCAGGGAGGGGGCACTGAAGCTTTCTTT. Protein: CASSQTQGGGTEAFF.

The chain combines TRBV13 with TRBJ1-1; the D gene is possibly TRBD1 (5 bases). The V end was cut by 5 bases, the J end by 1 base, with 8 bases between. The germline V gene encodes CDR1 PRHDT and CDR2 FYEKMQ (reference sequence). The CDR3 has 13 amino acids. The CDR3 DNA is TGTGCCAGCAGCCTGACAGAGAACACTGAAGCTTTCTTT. Residues: CASSLTENTEAFF. Full variable domain (outside the CDR3, taken from reference TRBV13 and TRBJ1-1): AAGVIQSPRHLIKEKRETATLKCYPIPRHDTVYWYQQGPGQDPQFLISFYEKMQSDKGSIPDRFSAQQFSDYHSELNMSSLELGDSALYFCASSLTENTEAFFGQGTRLTVV.

The V and J genes are TRBV27 and TRBJ1-1; possibly TRBD1 for D (5 bases). Germline assignment: CDR1 MNHEY and CDR2 SMNVEV (reference sequence). Trimming pared 4 bases from V and 7 bases from J, leaving 7 bases between. The CDR3 has 11 amino acids. The DNA for the CDR3 is TGTGCCAGCAGTTATGACAGTGAAGCTTTCTTT. Translated: CASSYDSEAFF.

The rearrangement links TRBV19 to TRBJ2-3; the D gene is possibly TRBD1 (6 bases). The germline CDR1 and CDR2 sequences are LNHDA and SQIVND (reference sequence). The CDR3 runs to 14 residues. V gave up 3 bases and J gave up 5 bases, with 12 bases separating them. CDR3: CASSMWQGQDTQYF. CDR3 DNA sequence: TGTGCCAGTAGTATGTGGCAGGGGCAAGATACGCAGTATTTT.

The chain combines TRBV13 with TRBJ2-7; unclear D gene. Deletions cut 5 bases from V and 1 base from J, with 18 bases between. This CDR3 spans 16 amino acids. Germline lookup yields CDR1 PRHDT and CDR2 FYEKMQ (reference sequence). The CDR3 loop is CASSDRFAVPSYEQYF. CDR3 sequence (DNA): TGTGCCAGCAGCGACCGTTTTGCGGTTCCTTCCTACGAGCAGTACTTC. Combining the CDR3 with reference TRBV13 and TRBJ2-7 gives the whole variable domain AAGVIQSPRHLIKEKRETATLKCYPIPRHDTVYWYQQGPGQDPQFLISFYEKMQSDKGSIPDRFSAQQFSDYHSELNMSSLELGDSALYFCASSDRFAVPSYEQYFGPGTRLTVT.

This rearrangement joins TRBV7-8 to TRBJ2-2, with TRBD1 identical over 8 bases. Trimming removed 5 bases from V and 2 bases from J; junction bases left unmatched: 13. The germline V gene encodes CDR1 SGHVS and CDR2 FQNEAQ. This CDR3 spans 18 amino acids. Here the CDR3 DNA reads TGTGCCAGCAGCCTAAAAGCCTGGACAGGGCAAAACACCGGGGAGCTGTTTTTT. It is translated as CASSLKAWTGQNTGELFF.

With regard to this clone: The junction shows a germline mismatch at one end, possibly a read error. The rearrangement links TRBV7-8 to TRBJ2-5; D may be TRBD2 (5 bases). There are 14 residues in the CDR3. The V gene's germline CDR1 is SGHVS and CDR2 FQNEAQ. CDR3 bases: TGTGCCAGCAGCTTAACGGGGAACCACGAGACCCAGTACTTC. It yields the protein CASSLTGNHETQYF.

The V gene is TRBV5-6, the J gene TRBJ2-1; the match to TRBD2 covers 7 bases. V was pared by 1 base and J by 3 bases, with 7 bases of the junction left unmatched. Germline loops: CDR1 SGHDT, CDR2 YYEEEE. The CDR3 length is 16 residues. The CDR3 reads CASSLRLAVLYNEQFF. The CDR3 nucleotides read TGTGCCAGCAGCTTGAGGCTAGCGGTCCTCTACAATGAGCAGTTCTTC.

The chain uses TRBV5-4 and TRBJ1-2; D unresolved. The CDR3 is made up of 12 amino acids. Deletions cut 7 bases from V and 5 bases from J, with 12 bases between. Germline lookup yields CDR1 SGHNT and CDR2 YYREEE (reference sequence). The CDR3 sequence is CASSPGIYGYTF. CDR3 nucleotides: TGTGCCAGCTCCCCGGGAATTTATGGCTACACCTTC.

The V call is TRBV27, the J call TRBJ2-2; unclear D gene. Trimming removed 4 bases from V and 6 bases from J, with 15 bases in between. The V gene's germline CDR1 is MNHEY and CDR2 SMNVEV (reference sequence). The CDR3 extends over 15 amino acids. The DNA for the CDR3 is TGTGCCAGCAGTTGGGCACATTTTTTCCCCGGGGAGCTGTTTTTT. It encodes CASSWAHFFPGELFF.

The chain is built from TRBV7-2 and TRBJ2-1; D gene uncertain. Trimming took 1 base from V and 4 from J, leaving 2 bases between them. CDR1 and CDR2 from the germline V gene are SGHTA and FQGNSA. CDR3 size: 12 residues. The CDR3 DNA is TGTGCCAGCAGCTTAGTATACAATGAGCAGTTCTTC. Translating it yields CASSLVYNEQFF.

This sequence joins TRBV4-2 and TRBJ1-5; tentatively, D is TRBD1 (5 bases). The germline V gene encodes CDR1 LGHNA and CDR2 YNFKEQ. V gave up 0 bases and J gave up 3 bases, with 21 bases separating them. CDR3 size: 19 residues. Here the CDR3 DNA reads TGTGCCAGCAGCCAAGATCTAAGGGGTGCCCGCCCCTTCAATCAGCCCCAGCATTTT. As protein: CASSQDLRGARPFNQPQHF.

This clone was counted once. The chain uses TRBV6-4 and TRBJ2-1; D perhaps matches TRBD1 (6 bases). V was trimmed by 1 base and J by 5 bases, leaving 30 bases between them. Germline CDR1 and CDR2: MRHNA and SNTAGT. CDR3 length: 21 residues. The CDR3 DNA follows: TGTGCCAGCAGTGACTGCGATTTATTATCTTTAAGCCCGGGACAAGACAATGAGCAGTTCTTC. It codes for CASSDCDLLSLSPGQDNEQFF.

Comments on this clone: Sequence at one end of the junction differs from germline and may be a read error. The chain uses TRBV7-9 and TRBJ1-3; 7 nucleotides agree with TRBD1. The CDR3 has 15 residues. Germline CDR1 and CDR2: SEHNR and FQNEAQ (reference sequence). The CDR3 is CASSLTDRVGHTIYF. In nucleotides, the CDR3 is TGTGCCAGCAGCTTAACCGACAGGGTTGGACACACCATATATTTT.